Presented here are 10 T cell receptor beta chains from one specimen sequenced in a study of CD8 T cells in ankylosing spondylitis. TCRdb fed the 5' RACE reads into MiXCR, producing one record per CDR3 protein. The sample shows 150,000 to 200,000 distinct CDR3 sequences, over 10% of them seen only once. Material for sequencing was blood, either unsorted or a sorted T cell fraction (not recorded which). These receptor sequences come from a female donor with ankylosing spondylitis or in good health (not recorded which).

As to this clonotype: This may stem from a read error, because a much larger clone lies one nucleotide away. The chain couples TRBV27 to TRBJ1-2; 12 nucleotides match TRBD1. Germline V lookup: CDR1 MNHEY, CDR2 SMNVEV (reference sequence). V shed 5 bases and J 0 bases; nucleotides not matched to a gene: 7. The CDR3 covers 17 residues. This CDR3 is CASSVGGQGASNYGYTF. CDR3 coding DNA: TGTGCCAGCAGTGTAGGGGGACAGGGGGCTTCTAACTATGGCTACACCTTC.

V gene TRBV24-1 combines with J gene TRBJ2-1, with D uncertain. In germline, CDR1 is KGHDR, CDR2 SFDVKD. V dropped 0 bases and J dropped 8 bases, with 1 base sitting between them. This CDR3 has 11 amino acids. For the CDR3, the DNA is TGTGCCACCAGTGATTTGCATGAGCAGTTCTTC. Amino acids: CATSDLHEQFF.

This clonotype turned up a few times. The rearrangement links TRBV7-9 to TRBJ2-6; no clear D gene. This CDR3 contains 16 residues. Trimming removed 4 bases at V and 2 bases at J, with 12 bases between. Germline V gives CDR1 SEHNR, CDR2 FQNEAQ (reference sequence). CDR3 protein: CASSSPDGTGANVLTF. The CDR3 coding sequence is TGTGCCAGCAGCTCACCCGACGGAACTGGGGCCAACGTCCTGACTTTC.

This chain uses TRBV5-1 with TRBJ1-6, with TRBD1 as a possible D gene (5 bases). Trimming pared 7 bases from V and 6 bases from J, leaving 17 bases between. The CDR3 covers 15 residues. CDR1 and CDR2 (germline): SGHRS, YFSETQ. CDR3 DNA sequence: TGCGCCAGCCGGCCTGGGGCCCTCCCTAATTCACCCCTCCACTTT. It translates to CASRPGALPNSPLHF. The whole variable domain, filled in from reference TRBV5-1 and TRBJ1-6, reads KAGVTQTPRYLIKTRGQQVTLSCSPISGHRSVSWYQQTPGQGLQFLFEYFSETQRNKGNFPGRFSGRQFSNSRSEMNVSTLELGDSALYLCASRPGALPNSPLHFGNGTRLTVT.

This rearrangement joins TRBV29-1 to TRBJ1-5, with D maybe TRBD1 (5 bases). The CDR3 covers 14 residues. Germline CDR1 SQVTM, CDR2 ANQGSEA. V gave up 4 bases and J gave up 2 bases, with 12 bases separating them. For the CDR3, the DNA is TGCAGCGTTGGCACGGGGACTGGCAATCAGCCCCAGCATTTT. It codes for CSVGTGTGNQPQHF.

This clonotype was found many times. The CDR3 protein is CASSKGTNEKLFF. Written as DNA, the CDR3 is TGTGCCAGCAGTAAGGGGACTAATGAAAAACTGTTTTTT. The rearrangement uses TRBV27 and TRBJ1-4; weak D call: TRBD1 (5 bases). This CDR3 is 13 amino acids long. Germline CDR1 is MNHEY and CDR2 is SMNVEV (reference sequence). Trimming stripped 5 bases from V and 2 bases from J, with 6 bases between.

In this sample, this clonotype turned up many times. This rearrangement joins TRBV12-3 or TRBV12-4 to TRBJ1-1, with D perhaps matching TRBD1 (5 bases). CDR3 size: 14 residues. Trimming removed 6 bases from V and 4 bases from J, with 15 bases in between. CDR3: CASSLQGWGTEAFF. CDR3 sequence (DNA): TGTGCCAGCAGCCTGCAGGGCTGGGGCACTGAAGCTTTCTTT.

This chain uses TRBV18 with TRBJ1-1; D gene ambiguous. The V and J ends lost 6 bases and 3 bases respectively, with 11 bases between them. Germline-derived CDR1 and CDR2 are KGHSH and LQKENI. The CDR3 runs 13 residues. As DNA, the CDR3 is TGTGCCAGCTCTCCCGGTATAGACACTGAAGCTTTCTTT. Its protein product is CASSPGIDTEAFF.

This clonotype was seen repeatedly, ten times or more. The CDR3 nucleotides are TGCAGCGTTGAATTAACGACGGACTATGGCTACACCTTC. Its translation: CSVELTTDYGYTF. The V gene is TRBV29-1, the J gene TRBJ1-2; no clear D. The CDR3 is made up of 13 amino acids. Trimming removed 2 bases from V and 3 bases from J, with 10 bases in between. CDR1 is SQVTM and CDR2 is ANQGSEA in the germline V gene.

This clonotype was detected only a few times. The gene calls are TRBV28 and TRBJ1-5; 7 positions agree with TRBD1. Germline loops: CDR1 MDHEN, CDR2 SYDVKM. The J segment lost 0 bases and the V segment lost 7 bases, leaving 12 bases of the junction unmatched. The CDR3 sequence is 17 residues long. The DNA for the CDR3 is TGTGCCAGCACCAAGGACAGGACTCACTATAGCAATCAGCCCCAGCATTTT. It translates to CASTKDRTHYSNQPQHF.